These 19 T cell receptor beta chains share one sample of origin, sequenced in a study of early T cells in non-severe SARS-CoV-2 infection. TCRdb fed the 5' RACE reads into MiXCR, producing one record per CDR3 protein. Here the sample spans roughly 90,000 distinct CDR3 sequences, about 15% being singletons. Sequencing was carried out using whole blood. The receptors originated from an adult who was a healthcare worker with PCR-confirmed SARS-CoV-2 infection or an uninfected control (not recorded which).

This clonotype was observed once. Given a much more abundant clone one base away, this may be a read error. J is TRBJ1-1 and V is TRBV12-3 or TRBV12-4, with no clear D. This CDR3 has 11 residues. Trimming removed 6 bases from V and 1 base from J, with 3 bases in between. Here the CDR3 DNA reads TGTGCCAGCAGACAGAACACTGAAGCTTTCTTT. This encodes CASRQNTEAFF.

This clonotype showed up just a few times. The chain combines TRBV29-1 with TRBJ2-5; 11 nucleotides line up with TRBD2. CDR1 is SQVTM, CDR2 ANQGSEA, per germline. This CDR3 is 13 amino acids long. Losses at the gene ends were 6 bases for V and 5 bases for J; bases not matched to a gene: 5. CDR3 bases: TGCAGCGTAGATACTAGCGGGGGTGAGACCCAGTACTTC. Protein product: CSVDTSGGETQYF.

This clonotype was counted between two and nine times. The chain has TRBV4-1 and TRBJ2-7; TRBD1 might be the D (5 bases). The germline CDR1 and CDR2 sequences are MGHRA and YSYEKL. Trimming pared 1 base from V and 0 bases from J, leaving 13 bases between. CDR3 length: 16 residues. CDR3 nucleotides: TGCGCCAGCAGCCAAGTCCAAGACAGTTCCTCCTACGAGCAGTACTTC. Encoded protein: CASSQVQDSSSYEQYF.

This clonotype was counted between two and nine times. The chain links TRBV7-6 to TRBJ2-5, with 9 bases that match TRBD1. CDR3 length: 17 residues. In germline, CDR1 is SGHVS, CDR2 FNYEAQ. The V and J ends lost 5 bases and 4 bases, in that order; junction bases with no gene match: 14. The CDR3 region has the DNA TGTGCCAGCAGCGCCGATATTACCGGGACAGGGATAGAGACCCAGTACTTC. Amino acid sequence: CASSADITGTGIETQYF. Full variable domain (remainder filled in from reference TRBV7-6 and TRBJ2-5): GAGVSQSPRYKVTKRGQDVALRCDPISGHVSLYWYRQALGQGPEFLTYFNYEAQQDKSGLPNDRFSAERPEGSISTLTIQRTEQRDSAMYRCASSADITGTGIETQYFGPGTRLLVL.

The chain has TRBV20-1 and TRBJ2-4, with 8 bases matching TRBD2. The germline gives CDR1 DFQATT, CDR2 SNEGSKA (reference sequence). This CDR3 is built from 15 residues. V was clipped by 2 bases and J by 7 bases; unmatched bases: 10. The CDR3 coding sequence is TGCAGTGCTAGAATCCCGCGGGGGGATGGGAACATTCAGTACTTC. It yields the protein CSARIPRGDGNIQYF.

This chain uses TRBV29-1 with TRBJ2-1, with D perhaps matching TRBD2 (5 bases). Germline CDR1 and CDR2: SQVTM and ANQGSEA. V was clipped by 7 bases and J by 10 bases, with 17 bases between them. The CDR3 loop spans 12 amino acids. The CDR3 DNA reads as TGCAGCGCCCCCACCGACCGGGGAGAGCAGTTCTTC. Its translation is CSAPTDRGEQFF.

The V gene is TRBV28, the J gene TRBJ1-2; D is uncertain. The CDR3 runs 11 residues. Trimming shortened V by 6 bases and J by 4 bases, and 6 bases separated the two germline ends. From germline, CDR1 is MDHEN and CDR2 SYDVKM. The CDR3 DNA is TGTGCCAGCAGCTCCCCCTATGGCTACACCTTC. The encoded protein is CASSSPYGYTF.

This clonotype showed up just a few times. The rearrangement uses TRBV6-5 and TRBJ2-5, with D perhaps assigned TRBD1 or TRBD2 (5 bases each). The germline V gene has CDR1 MNHEY and CDR2 SVGAGI. Trimming shortened V by 6 bases and J by 4 bases, and 15 bases separated the two germline ends. This CDR3 has 14 amino acids. For the CDR3, the DNA is TGTGCCAGCAGATCGGGACGAGCGGTAGAGACCCAGTACTTC. It is translated as CASRSGRAVETQYF.

This clonotype was counted only a few times. V is TRBV28 and J is TRBJ2-2; tentative D call: TRBD1 (6 bases). Deletions cut 4 bases from V and 4 bases from J, with 19 bases between. The CDR3 is made up of 17 amino acids. Germline loops: CDR1 MDHEN, CDR2 SYDVKM. The CDR3 sequence is CASSSPRQGLFTGELFF. CDR3 sequence (DNA): TGTGCCAGCAGTTCCCCACGGCAGGGGTTGTTCACCGGGGAGCTGTTTTTT.

This chain joins TRBV9 and TRBJ1-2, with 7 nucleotides matching TRBD1. The CDR3 consists of 17 residues. The J segment lost 5 bases and the V segment lost 1 base, leaving 14 bases of the junction unmatched. Germline V gene sequence: CDR1 SGDLS, CDR2 YYNGEE. The CDR3 coding sequence is TGTGCCAGCAGCGTAAGCCTGACAGGGTACGACAGATATGGCTACACCTTC. Protein: CASSVSLTGYDRYGYTF.

The chain combines TRBV28 with TRBJ2-7; the match to TRBD2 covers 12 bases. The junction had 5 bases not matched to a gene; V was cut back by 2 bases and J by 6 bases. Germline V CDR1 and CDR2: MDHEN, SYDVKM. CDR3 length equals 15 residues. In DNA, the CDR3 is TGTGCCAGCAGTTTAAGACTAGCGGGGGTTAGCGAGCAGTACTTC. Protein product: CASSLRLAGVSEQYF.

The V and J genes are TRBV28 and TRBJ2-7; D not certain. Per germline, CDR1 MDHEN and CDR2 SYDVKM. V shed 7 bases and J shed 3 bases, with 13 bases lying between them. CDR3 size: 13 residues. In DNA, the CDR3 is TGTGCCAGCACCTATGGGCTCCACTACGAGCAGTACTTC. Translated: CASTYGLHYEQYF.

This clonotype was found a few times. The chain links TRBV7-2 to TRBJ2-1; the D is unclear. Germline V CDR1 and CDR2: SGHTA, FQGNSA. The CDR3 is 12 amino acids. The V gene lost 5 bases and the J gene lost 6 bases, with 8 bases spanning the gap. In DNA form, the CDR3 reads TGTGCCAGCAGCCTAGGCTTCAATGAGCAGTTCTTC. It encodes CASSLGFNEQFF.

The chain carries TRBV7-2 and TRBJ1-4; the D gene is possibly TRBD1 (5 bases). The V gene lost 5 bases and the J gene lost 5 bases, with 15 bases spanning the gap. The CDR3 extends over 15 amino acids. CDR1 SGHTA and CDR2 FQGNSA come from the germline V gene. The CDR3 sequence is CASSTRQRRNEKLFF. The DNA for the CDR3 is TGTGCCAGCAGCACCCGACAGCGGAGGAATGAAAAACTGTTTTTT. The complete variable domain, with remaining parts taken from reference TRBV7-2 and TRBJ1-4, reads GAGVSQSPSNKVTEKGKDVELRCDPISGHTALYWYRQSLGQGLEFLIYFQGNSAPDKSGLPSDRFSAERTGGSVSTLTIQRTQQEDSAVYLCASSTRQRRNEKLFFGSGTQLSVL.

This clonotype was counted at least ten times. The chain couples TRBV7-9 to TRBJ2-7; 7 positions match TRBD1. V gave up 5 bases and J gave up 4 bases; unmatched junction bases: 5. Germline V gene lookup returns CDR1 SEHNR and CDR2 FQNEAQ (reference sequence). The CDR3 spans 13 residues. The CDR3 nucleotides read TGTGCCAGCAGCAGGGACAGAGCTTACGAGCAGTACTTC. Protein: CASSRDRAYEQYF.

This clonotype was counted between two and nine times. The chain employs TRBV6-1 and TRBJ1-5, with D tentatively TRBD1 (6 bases). This CDR3 contains 13 residues. Germline V lookup: CDR1 MNHNS, CDR2 SASEGT. V was shortened by 10 bases and J by 0 bases, with 10 bases between the two germline ends. Here the CDR3 DNA reads TGTGCCACATGGACAGATAGCAATCAGCCCCAGCATTTT. Encoded protein: CATWTDSNQPQHF.

The chain couples TRBV27 to TRBJ2-7, with TRBD1 as a possible D gene (6 bases). The germline V and J ends were trimmed by 6 bases and 1 base, with 16 bases remaining between them. The V gene's germline CDR1 is MNHEY and CDR2 SMNVEV (reference sequence). There are 15 residues in the CDR3. The DNA of the CDR3 is TGTGCCAGCAGACGAGAGGGGGTACCTTCCTACGAGCAGTACTTC. It encodes CASRREGVPSYEQYF.

The sample holds a few counts of this clonotype. The chain uses TRBV6-2 or TRBV6-3 and TRBJ2-7; D is possibly TRBD2 (6 bases). The CDR3 has 15 residues. Between the trimmed V and J ends, which lost 5 bases and 0 bases, there was a span of 14 bases. CDR1 is MNHEY, CDR2 SVGEGT, per germline. The CDR3 nucleotides read TGTGCCAGCAGTAATCTAGCGCCCAACTCCTACGAGCAGTACTTC. As protein: CASSNLAPNSYEQYF.

The V call is TRBV6-5, the J call TRBJ2-1; TRBD1 matches at 7 bases. The junction had 4 bases not matched to a gene; V was cut back by 2 bases and J by 0 bases. The CDR3 extends over 16 amino acids. Per the germline V gene, CDR1 is MNHEY and CDR2 is SVGAGI. The chain's CDR3 is CASSYPGQSSYNEQFF. CDR3 nucleotides: TGTGCCAGCAGTTACCCGGGACAGAGCTCCTACAATGAGCAGTTCTTC.